This is a list of T cell receptor beta chains from one sample in a study of blood T cell repertoires in COVID-19. TCRdb's table, derived via immunoSEQ multiplex PCR, lists solely in-frame clones and lacks some. This table holds more than 150,000 clones, about 86% found once. The sequencing sample was made of peripheral blood. The receptors stem from a man between 50 and 59 years old with active or convalescent COVID-19. The CDR3 runs from the conserved cysteine through the conserved F or W. The D gene is left open where the match is weak. The size entry is marked missing in some rows and otherwise reads once, few, many or a size class.

clone_size: .
v_call: TRBV19
d_call: .
j_call: TRBJ2-3
cdr3_nt: TGTGCCAGTAGTATAGGAGGGAGGAGCACAGATACGCAGTATTTT
cdr3_aa: CASSIGGRSTDTQYF

clone_size: .
v_call: TRBV3-1/TRBV3-2
d_call: TRBD1
j_call: TRBJ2-7
cdr3_nt: TGTGCCAGCAGCCAGTATGGACAGGGGGTTTCCTACGAGCAGTACTTC
cdr3_aa: CASSQYGQGVSYEQYF

clone_size: .
v_call: TRBV14
d_call: TRBD2
j_call: TRBJ2-1
cdr3_nt: TGTGCCAGCAGCCAAGTGGGACTAGCGGGAGGCCGGAGGGGAAATGAGCAGTTCTTC
cdr3_aa: CASSQVGLAGGRRGNEQFF

clone_size: .
v_call: TRBV9
d_call: TRBD1
j_call: TRBJ2-7
cdr3_nt: TGTGCCAGCAGCACACAGGGGGTCCACGAGCAGTACTTC
cdr3_aa: CASSTQGVHEQYF

clone_size: .
v_call: TRBV6-1
d_call: .
j_call: TRBJ1-1
cdr3_nt: TGTGCCAGCAGTGACAGGGGAGGGACTGAAGCTTTCTTT
cdr3_aa: CASSDRGGTEAFF

clone_size: .
v_call: TRBV19
d_call: TRBD2
j_call: TRBJ2-7
cdr3_nt: TGTGCCAGTAGTATAGGACTAGCGGGAGCGGCCTACGAGCAGTACTTC
cdr3_aa: CASSIGLAGAAYEQYF

clone_size: .
v_call: TRBV5-6
d_call: .
j_call: TRBJ2-7
cdr3_nt: TGTGCCAGCAGCTTGGCCCTCAGCTCCTACGAGCAGTACTTC
cdr3_aa: CASSLALSSYEQYF

clone_size: once
v_call: TRBV12-3/TRBV12-4
d_call: .
j_call: TRBJ2-7
cdr3_nt: TGTGCCAGCAGTTTCGGACAGTACGAGCAGTACTTC
cdr3_aa: CASSFGQYEQYF

clone_size: .
v_call: TRBV12-3/TRBV12-4
d_call: .
j_call: TRBJ1-2
cdr3_nt: TGTGCCAGCAGGGGACCCGGGGGAGGCTACACCTTC
cdr3_aa: CASRGPGGGYTF

clone_size: .
v_call: TRBV10-3
d_call: .
j_call: TRBJ2-7
cdr3_nt: TGCGCCGGAGGGAGCGACTACGAGCAGTACTTC
cdr3_aa: CAGGSDYEQYF

clone_size: once
v_call: TRBV28
d_call: .
j_call: TRBJ2-7
cdr3_nt: TGTGCCAGCAGTTTCCTGGGCCGGTACGAGCAGTACTTC
cdr3_aa: CASSFLGRYEQYF

clone_size: .
v_call: TRBV12-3/TRBV12-4
d_call: .
j_call: TRBJ1-1
cdr3_nt: TGTGCCAGCAGTTTATGGGGGCCAACTGAAGCTTTCTTT
cdr3_aa: CASSLWGPTEAFF

clone_size: .
v_call: TRBV13
d_call: TRBD1
j_call: TRBJ1-2
cdr3_nt: TGTGCCAGCAGTAACCGAGGGGGCGTTAGTAACTATGGCTACACCTTC
cdr3_aa: CASSNRGGVSNYGYTF

clone_size: .
v_call: TRBV2
d_call: TRBD1
j_call: TRBJ1-2
cdr3_nt: TGTGCCAGTGTCAAACAGGGGTCAGGGTATGGCTACACCTTC
cdr3_aa: CASVKQGSGYGYTF

clone_size: .
v_call: TRBV4-3
d_call: TRBD1
j_call: TRBJ2-5
cdr3_nt: TGCGCCAGCAGCCTGCAAAACAGGGGGCGCGGGGAGACCCAGTACTTC
cdr3_aa: CASSLQNRGRGETQYF

clone_size: .
v_call: TRBV19
d_call: TRBD1
j_call: TRBJ2-7
cdr3_nt: TGTGCCAGTGGTGACAGGGACTACGAGCAGTACTTC
cdr3_aa: CASGDRDYEQYF

clone_size: .
v_call: TRBV24-1
d_call: TRBD2
j_call: TRBJ2-2
cdr3_nt: TGTGCCACCAGTAAAGCGGGACTCAGCGGGGAGCTGTTTTTT
cdr3_aa: CATSKAGLSGELFF

clone_size: once
v_call: TRBV6-1
d_call: .
j_call: TRBJ2-3
cdr3_nt: TGTGCCAGCAGTGATATGCCAGGGAAAAGCACAGATACGCAGTATTTT
cdr3_aa: CASSDMPGKSTDTQYF

clone_size: .
v_call: TRBV15
d_call: TRBD1
j_call: TRBJ2-7
cdr3_nt: TGTGCCACCAGCAGTCATTCCCCGACCGGGACAGGGAACTACGAGCAGTACTTC
cdr3_aa: CATSSHSPTGTGNYEQYF

clone_size: once
v_call: TRBV3-1/TRBV3-2
d_call: .
j_call: TRBJ2-7
cdr3_nt: TGTGCCAGCAGCCTGGCGGAGGCCGAGCAGTACTTC
cdr3_aa: CASSLAEAEQYF

clone_size: .
v_call: TRBV7-9
d_call: .
j_call: TRBJ2-7
cdr3_nt: TGTGCCAGCAGCTCCGACAGTTCCTACGAGCAGTACTTC
cdr3_aa: CASSSDSSYEQYF

clone_size: .
v_call: TRBV9
d_call: .
j_call: TRBJ1-3
cdr3_nt: TGTGCCAGCAGCGTAGATAGTGGGAGGGGAACGACCATATATTTT
cdr3_aa: CASSVDSGRGTTIYF

clone_size: .
v_call: TRBV7-2
d_call: TRBD1
j_call: TRBJ2-7
cdr3_nt: TGTGCCAGCAGCTTAAAGACAGGGGACGAGCAGTACTTC
cdr3_aa: CASSLKTGDEQYF

clone_size: .
v_call: TRBV5-1
d_call: .
j_call: TRBJ1-2
cdr3_nt: TGCGCCAGCAGCTTGCGGACAGACTATGGCTACACCTTC
cdr3_aa: CASSLRTDYGYTF

clone_size: once
v_call: TRBV6-2/TRBV6-3
d_call: .
j_call: TRBJ2-7
cdr3_nt: TGTGCCAGCAGTCGTTGGACAGCCTACGAGCAGTACTTC
cdr3_aa: CASSRWTAYEQYF

clone_size: .
v_call: TRBV5-6
d_call: .
j_call: TRBJ1-1
cdr3_nt: TGTGCCAGCAGCTTACCCAGGGGCCCGAACACTGAAGCTTTCTTT
cdr3_aa: CASSLPRGPNTEAFF

clone_size: .
v_call: TRBV2
d_call: .
j_call: TRBJ1-5
cdr3_nt: TGTGCCAGCAGTGAAGTCAGGGCCCCTCTTTATAGCAATCAGCCCCAGCATTTT
cdr3_aa: CASSEVRAPLYSNQPQHF

clone_size: .
v_call: TRBV4-2
d_call: .
j_call: TRBJ2-1
cdr3_nt: TGTGCCAGCAGCCAAGTTTTCGGGAGTGAATCCTACAATGAGCAGTTCTTC
cdr3_aa: CASSQVFGSESYNEQFF

clone_size: .
v_call: TRBV5-4
d_call: TRBD1
j_call: TRBJ1-1
cdr3_nt: TGTGCCAGCAGGCCCGGGACAGGGTCGGGCACTGAAGCTTTCTTT
cdr3_aa: CASRPGTGSGTEAFF

clone_size: .
v_call: TRBV5-4
d_call: TRBD1
j_call: TRBJ1-4
cdr3_nt: TGTGCCAGCAGCATAAGGGGGCAACCTAATGAAAAACTGTTTTTT
cdr3_aa: CASSIRGQPNEKLFF

clone_size: .
v_call: TRBV12-3/TRBV12-4
d_call: .
j_call: TRBJ2-1
cdr3_nt: TGTGCCAGCAGTTTAAGCGGTAAAGAGGCGCAGTTCTTC
cdr3_aa: CASSLSGKEAQFF

clone_size: .
v_call: TRBV24-1
d_call: .
j_call: TRBJ2-2
cdr3_nt: TGTGCCACCAGTGATCCTCGAGCGAACACCGGGGAGCTGTTTTTT
cdr3_aa: CATSDPRANTGELFF

clone_size: once
v_call: TRBV2
d_call: .
j_call: TRBJ2-1
cdr3_nt: TGTGCCAGCACTGGGGACATTTCGGACTACAATGAGCAGTTCTTC
cdr3_aa: CASTGDISDYNEQFF

clone_size: .
v_call: TRBV5-6
d_call: .
j_call: TRBJ1-1
cdr3_nt: TGTGCCAGCAGCTTCCGGGGGAGGCGGACTGAAGCTTTCTTT
cdr3_aa: CASSFRGRRTEAFF

clone_size: .
v_call: TRBV6-5
d_call: TRBD1
j_call: TRBJ1-2
cdr3_nt: TGTGCCAGCAGTTCCATAGGGACAGCTGGCTACACCTTC
cdr3_aa: CASSSIGTAGYTF